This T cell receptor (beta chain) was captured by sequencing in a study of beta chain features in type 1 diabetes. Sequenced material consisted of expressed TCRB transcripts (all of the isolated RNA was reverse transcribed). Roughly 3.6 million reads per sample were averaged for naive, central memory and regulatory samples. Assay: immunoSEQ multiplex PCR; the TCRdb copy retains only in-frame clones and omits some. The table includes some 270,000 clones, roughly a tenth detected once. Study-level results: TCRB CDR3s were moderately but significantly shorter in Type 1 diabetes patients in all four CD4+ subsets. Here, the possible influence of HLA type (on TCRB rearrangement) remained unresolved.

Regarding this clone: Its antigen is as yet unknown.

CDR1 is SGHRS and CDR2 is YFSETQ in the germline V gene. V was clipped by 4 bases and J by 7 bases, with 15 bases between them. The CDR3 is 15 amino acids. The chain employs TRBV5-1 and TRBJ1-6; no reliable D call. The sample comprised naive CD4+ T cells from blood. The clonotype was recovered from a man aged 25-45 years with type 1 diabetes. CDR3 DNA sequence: TGCGCCAGCAGCCCGACCGGCTTGGAGAATTCACCCCTCCACTTT. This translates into CASSPTGLENSPLHF.